This T cell receptor beta chain emerged from a study of T cell clonality in common variable immunodeficiency. Libraries were prepared by immunoSEQ multiplex PCR; TCRdb keeps only in-frame clonotypes and omits some of them. In total the sample includes fewer than 75,000 clones, none of them seen once. This clone has a count of ten or more. Its target is not known. The DNA ends 3 residues before the CDR3 does, and the rest of the CDR3 is filled in from the germline J gene. The germline V and J ends were trimmed by 5 bases and 0 bases, with 18 bases remaining between them. CDR3 size: 17 residues. CDR1 is SGHVS and CDR2 is FQNEAQ in the germline V gene. Heparinized whole blood, about 5 to 8.5 ml, came from each donor. Findings and limits, study-wide: Compared with controls, CVID subjects had fewer shared TCRbeta clones.

This rearrangement joins TRBV7-8 to TRBJ2-3, with D perhaps TRBD2 (6 bases). The clonotype originates from a person between 18 and 75 years old in good health. Sequencing used peripheral blood mononuclear cells. CDR3: CASSPVRGLFSTDTQYF. The covered CDR3 bases are TGTGCCAGCAGCCCCGTTCGGGGACTCTTTAGCACAGATACG.